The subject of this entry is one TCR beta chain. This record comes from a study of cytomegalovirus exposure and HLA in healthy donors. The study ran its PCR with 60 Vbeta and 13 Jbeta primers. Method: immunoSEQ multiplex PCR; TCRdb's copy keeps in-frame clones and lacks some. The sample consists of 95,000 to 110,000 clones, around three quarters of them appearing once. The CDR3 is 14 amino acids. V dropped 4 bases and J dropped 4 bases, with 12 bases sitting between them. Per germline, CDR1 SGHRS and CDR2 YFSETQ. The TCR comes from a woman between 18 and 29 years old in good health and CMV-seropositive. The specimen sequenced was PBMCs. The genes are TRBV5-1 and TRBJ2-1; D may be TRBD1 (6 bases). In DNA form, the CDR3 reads TGCGCCAGCAGCATCGGACAGTTTTACAATGAGCAGTTCTTC. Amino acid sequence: CASSIGQFYNEQFF.